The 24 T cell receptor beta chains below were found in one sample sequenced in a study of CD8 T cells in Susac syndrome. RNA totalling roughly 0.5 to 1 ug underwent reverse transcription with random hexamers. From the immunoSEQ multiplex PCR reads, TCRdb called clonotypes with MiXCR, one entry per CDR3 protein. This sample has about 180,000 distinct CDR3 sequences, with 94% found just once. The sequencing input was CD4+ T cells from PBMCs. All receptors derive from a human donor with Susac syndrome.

The DNA for the CDR3 is TGCAGTGCTAGTACCCTAGCGGGGGGCGGCACCGGGGAGCTGTTTTTT. Its protein is CSASTLAGGGTGELFF. The J gene is TRBJ2-2, the V gene TRBV20-1; 11 bases line up with TRBD2. V trimming: 3 bases; J trimming: 4 bases; junction bases outside the gene matches: 7. The germline V gene encodes CDR1 DFQATT and CDR2 SNEGSKA (reference sequence). The CDR3 consists of 16 residues.

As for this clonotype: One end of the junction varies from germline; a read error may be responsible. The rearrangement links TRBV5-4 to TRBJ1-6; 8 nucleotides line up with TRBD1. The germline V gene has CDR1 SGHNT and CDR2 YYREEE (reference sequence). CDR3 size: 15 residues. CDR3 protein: CASTLRTGNNSPLHF. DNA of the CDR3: TGTGCCAGCACCTTGAGGACAGGGAATAATTCACCCCTCCACTTT.

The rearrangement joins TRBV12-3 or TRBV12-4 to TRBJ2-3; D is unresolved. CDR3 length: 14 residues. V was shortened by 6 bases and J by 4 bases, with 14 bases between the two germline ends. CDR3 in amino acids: CASSLNQYADTQYF. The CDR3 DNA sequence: TGTGCCAGCAGCCTTAATCAGTATGCAGATACGCAGTATTTT.

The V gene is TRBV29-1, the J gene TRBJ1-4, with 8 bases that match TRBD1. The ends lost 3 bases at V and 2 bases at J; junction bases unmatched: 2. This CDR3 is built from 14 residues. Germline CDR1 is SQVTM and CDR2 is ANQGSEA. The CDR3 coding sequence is TGCAGCGTTGAGGACAGGGTCACTAATGAAAAACTGTTTTTT. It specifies CSVEDRVTNEKLFF.

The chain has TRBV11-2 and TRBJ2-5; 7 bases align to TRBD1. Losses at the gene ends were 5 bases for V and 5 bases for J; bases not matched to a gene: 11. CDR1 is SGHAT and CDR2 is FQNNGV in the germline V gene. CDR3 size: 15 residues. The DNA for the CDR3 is TGTGCCAGCAGCGTCGGGACAGTCAGAGGGGAGACCCAGTACTTC. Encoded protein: CASSVGTVRGETQYF.

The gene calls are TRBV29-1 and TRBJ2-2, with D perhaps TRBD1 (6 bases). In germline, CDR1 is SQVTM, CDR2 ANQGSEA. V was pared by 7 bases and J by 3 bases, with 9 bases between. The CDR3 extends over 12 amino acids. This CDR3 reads CSAWGHTGELFF. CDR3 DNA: TGCAGCGCTTGGGGGCACACCGGGGAGCTGTTTTTT.

The CDR3 protein is CAISPSLTMYEQYF. The CDR3 DNA follows: TGTGCCATCAGTCCGTCCCTGACCATGTACGAGCAGTACTTC. The chain is built from TRBV10-3 and TRBJ2-7; D remains ambiguous. Trimming took 5 bases from V and 4 from J, leaving 15 bases between them. This CDR3 has 14 residues. Germline V lookup: CDR1 ENHRY, CDR2 SYGVKD.

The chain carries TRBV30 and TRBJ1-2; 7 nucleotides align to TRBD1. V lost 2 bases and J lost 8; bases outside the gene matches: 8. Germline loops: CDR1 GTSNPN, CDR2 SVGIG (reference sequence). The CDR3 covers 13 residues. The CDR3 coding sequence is TGTGCCTGGAGTCCGACAGGGCCCACCGGCTACACCTTC. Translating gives CAWSPTGPTGYTF. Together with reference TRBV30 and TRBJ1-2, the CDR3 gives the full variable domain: SQTIHQWPATLVQPVGSPLSLECTVEGTSNPNLYWYRQAAGRGLQLLFYSVGIGQISSEVPQNLSASRPQDRQFILSSKKLLLSDSGFYLCAWSPTGPTGYTFGSGTRLTVV.

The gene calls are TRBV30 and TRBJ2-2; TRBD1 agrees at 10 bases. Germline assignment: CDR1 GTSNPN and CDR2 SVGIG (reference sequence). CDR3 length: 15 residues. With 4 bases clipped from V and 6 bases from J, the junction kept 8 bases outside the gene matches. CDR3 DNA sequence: TGTGCCTGGACCCGGACAGGGGGAGTAGCCGGGGAGCTGTTTTTT. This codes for CAWTRTGGVAGELFF.

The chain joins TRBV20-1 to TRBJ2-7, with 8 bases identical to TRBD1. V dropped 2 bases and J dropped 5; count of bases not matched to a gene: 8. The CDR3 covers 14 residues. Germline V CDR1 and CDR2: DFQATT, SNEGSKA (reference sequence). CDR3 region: CSARYPDRGDEQYF. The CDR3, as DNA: TGCAGTGCTAGATACCCCGACAGGGGCGACGAGCAGTACTTC.

CDR3 amino acids: CASSPTGLSNNEQFF. The CDR3 region has the DNA TGTGCCAGTAGTCCAACCGGACTGAGTAACAATGAGCAGTTCTTC. This rearrangement joins TRBV19 to TRBJ2-1; maybe TRBD2 (5 bases). Germline V lookup: CDR1 LNHDA, CDR2 SQIVND (reference sequence). The CDR3 has 15 amino acids. The V end lost 5 bases, the J end lost 5 bases, and 16 bases lay between the germline ends.

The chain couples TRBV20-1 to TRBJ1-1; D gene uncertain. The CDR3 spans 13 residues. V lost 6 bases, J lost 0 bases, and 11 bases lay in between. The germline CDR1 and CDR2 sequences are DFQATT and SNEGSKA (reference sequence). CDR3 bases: TGCAGTGCCAACAGCGAGATGAACACTGAAGCTTTCTTT. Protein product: CSANSEMNTEAFF.

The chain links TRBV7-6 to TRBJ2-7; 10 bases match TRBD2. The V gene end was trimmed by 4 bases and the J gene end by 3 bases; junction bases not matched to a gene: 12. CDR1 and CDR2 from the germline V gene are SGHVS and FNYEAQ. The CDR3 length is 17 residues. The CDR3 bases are TGTGCCAGCAGCTACCAATTTACTAGCGGGGTCAGCTACGAGCAGTACTTC. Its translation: CASSYQFTSGVSYEQYF.

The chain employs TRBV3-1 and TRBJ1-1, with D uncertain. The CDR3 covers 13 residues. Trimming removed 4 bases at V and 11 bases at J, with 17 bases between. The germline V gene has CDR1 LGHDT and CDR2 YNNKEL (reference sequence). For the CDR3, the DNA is TGTGCCAGCAGCCTCACGTCGTTGGGCAGGGCTTTCTTT. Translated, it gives CASSLTSLGRAFF.

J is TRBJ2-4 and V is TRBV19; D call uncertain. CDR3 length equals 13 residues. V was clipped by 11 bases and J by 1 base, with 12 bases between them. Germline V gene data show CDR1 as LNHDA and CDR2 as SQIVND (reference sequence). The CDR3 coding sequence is TGTGCCGCGAAGGGATGGGCCAAAAACATTCAGTACTTC. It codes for CAAKGWAKNIQYF.

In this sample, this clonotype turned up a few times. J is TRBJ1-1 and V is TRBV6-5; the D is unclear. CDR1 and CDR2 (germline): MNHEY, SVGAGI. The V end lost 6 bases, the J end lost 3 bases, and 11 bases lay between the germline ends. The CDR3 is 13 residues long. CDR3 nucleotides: TGTGCCAGCAGGTGGGGAAGGGACACTGAAGCTTTCTTT. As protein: CASRWGRDTEAFF.

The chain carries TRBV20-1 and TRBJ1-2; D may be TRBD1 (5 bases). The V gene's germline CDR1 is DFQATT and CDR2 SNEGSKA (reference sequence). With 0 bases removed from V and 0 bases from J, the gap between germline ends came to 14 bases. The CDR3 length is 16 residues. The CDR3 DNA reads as TGCAGTGCTAGAGAGAGAGACGGGGGTTCTAACTATGGCTACACCTTC. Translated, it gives CSARERDGGSNYGYTF.

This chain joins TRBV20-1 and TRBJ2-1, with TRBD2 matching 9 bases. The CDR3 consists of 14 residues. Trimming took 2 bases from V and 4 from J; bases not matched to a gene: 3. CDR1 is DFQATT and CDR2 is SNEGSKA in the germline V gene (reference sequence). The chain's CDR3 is CSARLAGIYNEQFF. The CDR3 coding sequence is TGCAGTGCTAGACTAGCGGGGATTTACAATGAGCAGTTCTTC.

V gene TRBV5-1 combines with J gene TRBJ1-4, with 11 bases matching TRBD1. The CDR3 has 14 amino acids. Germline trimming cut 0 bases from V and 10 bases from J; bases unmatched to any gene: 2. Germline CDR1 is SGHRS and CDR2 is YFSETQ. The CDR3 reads CASSLEGTGGKLFF. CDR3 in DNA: TGCGCCAGCAGCTTGGAAGGGACAGGGGGAAAACTGTTTTTT. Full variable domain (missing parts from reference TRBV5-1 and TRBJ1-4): KAGVTQTPRYLIKTRGQQVTLSCSPISGHRSVSWYQQTPGQGLQFLFEYFSETQRNKGNFPGRFSGRQFSNSRSEMNVSTLELGDSALYLCASSLEGTGGKLFFGSGTQLSVL.

In DNA, the CDR3 is TGTGCCAGCAGTTTATCAGGGACAGGGCAGCGGCTATATGGCTACACCTTC. Amino acid sequence: CASSLSGTGQRLYGYTF. The chain recombines TRBV27 with TRBJ1-2; the match to TRBD1 covers 9 bases. In germline, CDR1 is MNHEY, CDR2 SMNVEV (reference sequence). The CDR3 runs 17 residues. The J segment lost 5 bases and the V segment lost 0 bases, leaving 10 bases of the junction unmatched.

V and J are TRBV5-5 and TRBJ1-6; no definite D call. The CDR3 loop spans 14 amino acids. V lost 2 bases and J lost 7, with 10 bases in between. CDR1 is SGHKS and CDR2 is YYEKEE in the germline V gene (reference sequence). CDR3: CASSLNQVNSPLHF. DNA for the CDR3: TGTGCCAGCAGCTTAAATCAAGTCAATTCACCCCTCCACTTT.

This CDR3 reads CASSHGQGDQPQHF. In nucleotides, the CDR3 is TGTGCCAGCAGCCATGGACAGGGAGATCAGCCCCAGCATTTT. The chain has TRBV5-5 and TRBJ1-5; 8 bases agree with TRBD1. Germline trimming cut 4 bases from V and 5 bases from J; bases unmatched to any gene: 5. CDR1 is SGHKS, CDR2 YYEKEE, per germline (reference sequence). This CDR3 contains 14 residues.

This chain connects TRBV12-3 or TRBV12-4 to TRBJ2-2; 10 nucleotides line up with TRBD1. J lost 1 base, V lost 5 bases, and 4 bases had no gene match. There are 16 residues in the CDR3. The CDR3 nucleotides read TGTGCCAGCAGTCCTGGGACAGGGGTGAACACCGGGGAGCTGTTTTTT. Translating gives CASSPGTGVNTGELFF.

The CDR3 DNA follows: TGCGCCAGCAGCCAAGAATATAGCGGGGGGGCCCCCTCCTACAATGAGCAGTTCTTC. Amino acids: CASSQEYSGGAPSYNEQFF. The chain carries TRBV4-1 and TRBJ2-1; 11 nucleotides align to TRBD2. Germline CDR1 reads MGHRA; CDR2 reads YSYEKL. CDR3 length equals 19 residues. After removal of 0 bases from V and 0 bases from J, the junction contained 7 bases not matched to a gene.